Presented here are 7 T cell receptor beta chains from one specimen sequenced in a study of T cell changes during pregnancy in multiple sclerosis. Method: immunoSEQ multiplex PCR; TCRdb's copy keeps in-frame clones and lacks some. The sample carries about 68,000 clones, 90% recorded once. The sequences come from peripheral blood, collected in the third trimester of pregnancy. These receptors all come from a female donor with multiple sclerosis, enrolled in a pregnancy study.

The chain employs TRBV4-3 and TRBJ1-1; D uncertain. The CDR3 covers 18 residues. V was shortened by 0 bases and J by 0 bases, with 17 bases between the two germline ends. Germline V CDR1 and CDR2: LGHNA, YSLEER. CDR3 DNA: TGCGCCAGCAGCCAAGATCTAACGGCGGATCCTATGAACACTGAAGCTTTCTTT. Translated: CASSQDLTADPMNTEAFF.

The chain employs TRBV19 and TRBJ2-1; 7 nucleotides agree with TRBD1. Germline V gives CDR1 LNHDA, CDR2 SQIVND (reference sequence). The CDR3 is made up of 18 amino acids. J lost 2 bases, V lost 5 bases, and 15 bases had no gene match. The CDR3 reads CASSFISWTGSAYNEQFF. The DNA of the CDR3 is TGTGCCAGTAGTTTCATCTCCTGGACAGGCAGCGCCTACAATGAGCAGTTCTTC.

The rearrangement joins TRBV10-3 to TRBJ2-1; 12 positions agree with TRBD2. The germline gives CDR1 ENHRY, CDR2 SYGVKD. J was trimmed by 8 bases and V by 2 bases; bases with no gene match: 4. The CDR3 contains 15 residues. The CDR3 coding sequence is TGTGCCATCAGTGAGGGACTAGCGGGGAGCTATGAGCAGTTCTTC. Protein product: CAISEGLAGSYEQFF.

The chain uses TRBV7-2 and TRBJ2-1; 10 nucleotides line up with TRBD2. The CDR3 consists of 17 residues. After removal of 1 base from V and 4 bases from J, the junction contained 7 bases not matched to a gene. From germline, CDR1 is SGHTA and CDR2 FQGNSA. CDR3 bases: TGTGCCAGCAGCTTAGTGGCCAGCGGGGGGGCTTACAATGAGCAGTTCTTC. Translating it yields CASSLVASGGAYNEQFF.

V gene TRBV10-2 combines with J gene TRBJ1-3; D unclear. The CDR3 sequence is 17 residues long. Germline V gene data show CDR1 as WSHSY and CDR2 as SAAADI. V was trimmed by 4 bases and J by 0 bases, leaving 16 bases between them. CDR3 sequence: CASSGRWAEDSGNTIYF. The CDR3 DNA is TGCGCCAGCAGTGGCCGTTGGGCGGAGGACTCTGGAAACACCATATATTTT.

The chain combines TRBV6-5 with TRBJ2-5; no clear D. From germline, CDR1 is MNHEY and CDR2 SVGAGI. The V gene lost 4 bases and the J gene lost 3 bases, with 9 bases spanning the gap. This CDR3 has 13 residues. The CDR3: CASSSSLEETQYF. CDR3 bases: TGTGCCAGCAGTTCCAGCCTAGAAGAGACCCAGTACTTC.

This sequence joins TRBV9 and TRBJ1-3; D uncertain. The CDR3 consists of 14 residues. Between the trimmed V and J ends, which lost 1 base and 6 bases, there was a span of 11 bases. Germline loops: CDR1 SGDLS, CDR2 YYNGEE. The CDR3: CASSVIPGSNTIYF. Written as DNA, the CDR3 is TGTGCCAGCAGCGTAATTCCAGGTTCAAACACCATATATTTT.